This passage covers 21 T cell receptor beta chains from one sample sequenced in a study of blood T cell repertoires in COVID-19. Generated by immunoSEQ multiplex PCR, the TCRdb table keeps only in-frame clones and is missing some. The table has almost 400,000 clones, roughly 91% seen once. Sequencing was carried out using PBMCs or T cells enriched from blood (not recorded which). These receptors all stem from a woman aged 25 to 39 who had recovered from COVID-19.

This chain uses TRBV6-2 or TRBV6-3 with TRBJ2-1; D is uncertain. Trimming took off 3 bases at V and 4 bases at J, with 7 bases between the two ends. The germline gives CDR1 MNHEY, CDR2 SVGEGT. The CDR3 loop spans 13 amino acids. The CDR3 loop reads CASSYGQYNEQFF. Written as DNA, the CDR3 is TGTGCCAGCAGTTATGGTCAGTACAATGAGCAGTTCTTC.

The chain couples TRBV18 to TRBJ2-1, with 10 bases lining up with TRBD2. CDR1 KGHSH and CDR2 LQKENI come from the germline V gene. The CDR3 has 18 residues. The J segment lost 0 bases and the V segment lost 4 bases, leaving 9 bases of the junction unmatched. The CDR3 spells CASSLLIAGGSSYNEQFF. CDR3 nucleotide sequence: TGTGCCAGCTCACTTTTAATAGCGGGAGGAAGCTCCTACAATGAGCAGTTCTTC. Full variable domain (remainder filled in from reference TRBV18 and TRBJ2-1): NAGVMQNPRHLVRRRGQEARLRCSPMKGHSHVYWYRQLPEEGLKFMVYLQKENIIDESGMPKERFSAEFPKEGPSILRIQQVVRGDSAAYFCASSLLIAGGSSYNEQFFGPGTRLTVL.

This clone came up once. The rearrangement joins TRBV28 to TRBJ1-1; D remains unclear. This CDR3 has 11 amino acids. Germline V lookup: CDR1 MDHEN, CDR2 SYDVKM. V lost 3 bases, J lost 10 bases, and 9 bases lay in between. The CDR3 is CASSFRLGAFF. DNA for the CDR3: TGTGCCAGCAGTTTTAGACTTGGAGCTTTCTTT. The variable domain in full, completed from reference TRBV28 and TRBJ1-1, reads DVKVTQSSRYLVKRTGEKVFLECVQDMDHENMFWYRQDPGLGLRLIYFSYDVKMKEKGDIPEGYSVSREKKERFSLILESASTNQTSMYLCASSFRLGAFFGQGTRLTVV.

CDR3 protein: CASSTGTGVEKLFF. For the CDR3, the DNA is TGTGCCAGCAGCACCGGGACAGGGGTGGAAAAACTGTTTTTT. The chain recombines TRBV7-6 with TRBJ1-4; 10 nucleotides line up with TRBD1. CDR3 length equals 14 residues. The germline V gene encodes CDR1 SGHVS and CDR2 FNYEAQ. V dropped 5 bases and J dropped 8; count of bases not matched to a gene: 5.

For the CDR3, the DNA is TGTGCCAGCAGCCAGACAGGGAGCAATTCACCCCTCCACTTT. It specifies CASSQTGSNSPLHF. The rearrangement uses TRBV3-1 (or the pseudogene TRBV3-2) and TRBJ1-6, with 7 bases fitting TRBD1. This CDR3 is built from 14 residues. The trim removed 3 bases at V and 7 bases at J, leaving 3 bases unmatched. The V gene's germline CDR1 is LGHDT and CDR2 YNNKEL (reference sequence).

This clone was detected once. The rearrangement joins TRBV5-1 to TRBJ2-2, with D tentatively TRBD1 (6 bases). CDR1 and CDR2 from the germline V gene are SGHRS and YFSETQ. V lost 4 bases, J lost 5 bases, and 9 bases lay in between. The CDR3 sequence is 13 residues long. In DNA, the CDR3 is TGCGCCAGCAGCCCCGGGACAACCGGGGAGCTGTTTTTT. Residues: CASSPGTTGELFF.

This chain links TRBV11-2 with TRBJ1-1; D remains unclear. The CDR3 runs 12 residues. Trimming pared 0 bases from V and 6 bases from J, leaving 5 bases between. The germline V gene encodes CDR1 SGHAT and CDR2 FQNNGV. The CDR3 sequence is CASSLDVSEAFF. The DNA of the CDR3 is TGTGCCAGCAGCTTAGATGTATCTGAAGCTTTCTTT.

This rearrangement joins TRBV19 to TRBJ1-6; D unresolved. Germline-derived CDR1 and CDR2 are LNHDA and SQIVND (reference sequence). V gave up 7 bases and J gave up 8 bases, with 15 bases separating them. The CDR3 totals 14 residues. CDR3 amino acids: CASTGLTEHSPLHF. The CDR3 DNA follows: TGTGCCAGTACCGGACTCACCGAGCATTCACCCCTCCACTTT.

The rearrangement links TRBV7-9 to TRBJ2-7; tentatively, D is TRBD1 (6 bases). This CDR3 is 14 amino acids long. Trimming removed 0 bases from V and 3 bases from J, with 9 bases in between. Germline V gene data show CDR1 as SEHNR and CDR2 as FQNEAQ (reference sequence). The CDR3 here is CASSLARDNYEQYF. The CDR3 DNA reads TGTGCCAGCAGCTTAGCGAGGGACAACTACGAGCAGTACTTC.

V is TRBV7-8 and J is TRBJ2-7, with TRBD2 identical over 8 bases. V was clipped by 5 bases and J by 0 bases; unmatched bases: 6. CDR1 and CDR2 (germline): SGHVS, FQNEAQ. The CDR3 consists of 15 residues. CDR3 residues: CASSREREGSYEQYF. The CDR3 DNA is TGTGCCAGCAGCCGAGAACGGGAGGGCTCCTACGAGCAGTACTTC.

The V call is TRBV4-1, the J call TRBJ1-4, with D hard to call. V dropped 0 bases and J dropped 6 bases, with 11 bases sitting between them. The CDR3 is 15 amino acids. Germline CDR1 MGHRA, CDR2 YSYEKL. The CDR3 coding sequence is TGCGCCAGCAGCCAAGAGAGGGCGGTGGATGAAAAACTGTTTTTT. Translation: CASSQERAVDEKLFF.

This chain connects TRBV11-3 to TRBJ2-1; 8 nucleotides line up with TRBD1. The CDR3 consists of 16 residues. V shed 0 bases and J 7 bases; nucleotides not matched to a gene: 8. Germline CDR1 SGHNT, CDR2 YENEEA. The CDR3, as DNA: TGTGCCAGCAGCTTAGATGTATCCGGACAGGGTAATGAGCAGTTCTTC. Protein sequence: CASSLDVSGQGNEQFF.

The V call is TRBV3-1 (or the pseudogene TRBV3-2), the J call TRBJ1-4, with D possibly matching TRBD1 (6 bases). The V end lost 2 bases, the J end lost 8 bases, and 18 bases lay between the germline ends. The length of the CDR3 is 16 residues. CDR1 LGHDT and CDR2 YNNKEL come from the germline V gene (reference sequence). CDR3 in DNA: TGTGCCAGCAGCCAATGGGCCGGGACATCACGAGAAAAACTGTTTTTT. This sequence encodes CASSQWAGTSREKLFF.

CDR3 amino acids: CASSILQGFRTGELFF. DNA of the CDR3: TGTGCCAGTAGTATACTACAGGGATTTAGGACCGGGGAGCTGTTTTTT. This chain joins TRBV19 and TRBJ2-2; D is perhaps TRBD1 (6 bases). V dropped 2 bases and J dropped 5 bases, with 15 bases sitting between them. Germline values: CDR1 LNHDA, CDR2 SQIVND (reference sequence). The CDR3 length is 16 residues.

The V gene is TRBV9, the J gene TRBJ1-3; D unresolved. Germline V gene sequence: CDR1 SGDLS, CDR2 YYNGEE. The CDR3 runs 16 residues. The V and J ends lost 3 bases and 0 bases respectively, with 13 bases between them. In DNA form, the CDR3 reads TGTGCCAGCAGCGACCCATACTCTTTCTCTGGAAACACCATATATTTT. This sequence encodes CASSDPYSFSGNTIYF.

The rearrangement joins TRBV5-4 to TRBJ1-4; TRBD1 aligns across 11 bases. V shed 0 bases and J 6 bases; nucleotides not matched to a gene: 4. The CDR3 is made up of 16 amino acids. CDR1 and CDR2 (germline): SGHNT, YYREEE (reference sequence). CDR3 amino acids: CASSLGTGGAHEKLFF. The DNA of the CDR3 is TGTGCCAGCAGCTTGGGGACAGGGGGCGCTCATGAAAAACTGTTTTTT.

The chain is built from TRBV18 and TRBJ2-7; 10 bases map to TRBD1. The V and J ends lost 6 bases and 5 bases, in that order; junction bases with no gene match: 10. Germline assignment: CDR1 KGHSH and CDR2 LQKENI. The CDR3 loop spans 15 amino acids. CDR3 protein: CASSLTQTGGHEQYF. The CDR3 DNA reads TGTGCCAGCTCCCTTACCCAGACAGGGGGCCACGAGCAGTACTTC.

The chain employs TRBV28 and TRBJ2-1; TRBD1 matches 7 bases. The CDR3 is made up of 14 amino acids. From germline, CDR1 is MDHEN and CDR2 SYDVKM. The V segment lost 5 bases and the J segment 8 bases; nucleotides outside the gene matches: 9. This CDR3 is CASSPYRGADEQFF. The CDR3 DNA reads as TGTGCCAGCAGTCCGTACAGGGGTGCGGATGAGCAGTTCTTC.

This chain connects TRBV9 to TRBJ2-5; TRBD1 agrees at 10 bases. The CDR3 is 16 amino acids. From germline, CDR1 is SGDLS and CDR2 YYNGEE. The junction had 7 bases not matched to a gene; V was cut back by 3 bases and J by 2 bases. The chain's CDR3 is CASSAGTGARQETQYF. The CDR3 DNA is TGTGCCAGCAGCGCGGGGACAGGGGCAAGACAAGAGACCCAGTACTTC. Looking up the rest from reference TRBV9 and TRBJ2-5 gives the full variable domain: DSGVTQTPKHLITATGQRVTLRCSPRSGDLSVYWYQQSLDQGLQFLIQYYNGEERAKGNILERFSAQQFPDLHSELNLSSLELGDSALYFCASSAGTGARQETQYFGPGTRLLVL.

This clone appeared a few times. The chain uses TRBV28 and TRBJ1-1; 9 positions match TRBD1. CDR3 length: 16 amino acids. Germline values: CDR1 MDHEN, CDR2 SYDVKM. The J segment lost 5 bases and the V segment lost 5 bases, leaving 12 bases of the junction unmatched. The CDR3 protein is CASSNPPGQGGTEAFF. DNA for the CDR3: TGTGCCAGCAGTAACCCCCCGGGACAGGGCGGTACTGAAGCTTTCTTT. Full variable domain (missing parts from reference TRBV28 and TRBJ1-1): DVKVTQSSRYLVKRTGEKVFLECVQDMDHENMFWYRQDPGLGLRLIYFSYDVKMKEKGDIPEGYSVSREKKERFSLILESASTNQTSMYLCASSNPPGQGGTEAFFGQGTRLTVV.

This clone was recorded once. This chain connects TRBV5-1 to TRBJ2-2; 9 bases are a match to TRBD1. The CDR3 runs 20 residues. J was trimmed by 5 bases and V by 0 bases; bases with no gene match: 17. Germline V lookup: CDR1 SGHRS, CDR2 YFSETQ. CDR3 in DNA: TGCGCCAGCAGCTTGGGGGGAGCCGGGACAGGGCGAAGTGGGACCGGGGAGCTGTTTTTT. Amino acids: CASSLGGAGTGRSGTGELFF.